This is a list of T cell receptor beta chains from one sample in a study of shared clonotypes between healthy human individuals. Clones were read by immunoSEQ multiplex PCR, and TCRdb kept only the in-frame ones, dropping some. The sample yields approximately 710,000 clones, less than 95% seen once. Material: memory CD8+ T cells from PBMCs. These receptors were taken from a young man in good health. Some clones in this sample may be carry-over from other donors' samples. CDR3s include the opening cysteine and the closing phenylalanine or tryptophan. A D gene is named only where the DNA matches it firmly. The size field is filled for only some rows; it gives once, few, many or a size class.

j_call clone_size d_call v_call cdr3_nt cdr3_aa
TRBJ2-3 - - TRBV7-9 TGTGCCAGCAGTATACCGGCCAGGTCAGATACGCAGTATTTT CASSIPARSDTQYF
TRBJ2-5 - TRBD1 TRBV4-1 TGCGCCAGCAGCCAAGTTCTAAGGACAGGGGGGGGAGGGACCCAGTACTTC CASSQVLRTGGGGTQYF
TRBJ1-2 - TRBD1 TRBV6-1 TGTGCCAGCAGTGGACAGGGGGCTCTGGACTATGGCTACACCTTC CASSGQGALDYGYTF
TRBJ2-7 - TRBD2 TRBV10-3 TGTGCCATCAGTGGGGGCGGGAGGGCCCACGAGCAGTACTTC CAISGGGRAHEQYF
TRBJ2-1 once - TRBV30 TGTGCCTGGAGTCCGCGGACCTACAATGAGCAGTTCTTC CAWSPRTYNEQFF
TRBJ2-1 - - TRBV5-1 TGCGCCAGCAGCTTCAGGCCAGGCAATGAGCAGTTCTTC CASSFRPGNEQFF
TRBJ2-1 - TRBD2 TRBV6-6 TGTGCCAGCAGTTACAAGAGGACTAGCGGCGACAATGAGCAGTTCTTC CASSYKRTSGDNEQFF
TRBJ1-1 - - TRBV6-5 TGTGCCAGCAGTTACTCCGACAACACTGAAGCTTTCTTT CASSYSDNTEAFF
TRBJ2-7 - TRBD2 TRBV11-2 TGTGCCAGCAGAGAGGGGGTCGGGAGGGCCTCCTACGAGCAGTACTTC CASREGVGRASYEQYF
TRBJ2-7 - - TRBV5-1 TGCGCCAGCAGCCCCCTTGGTGGGGAGGGGGACTACGAGCAGTACTTC CASSPLGGEGDYEQYF
TRBJ1-3 - - TRBV10-3 TGTGCCATCAGTGCCCGCCTTGAAGGGGCTGGAAACACCATATATTTT CAISARLEGAGNTIYF
TRBJ1-5 few - TRBV27 TGTGCCAGCAGTTTAATTGGTCAGCCCCAGCATTTT CASSLIGQPQHF
TRBJ2-7 - TRBD1 TRBV19 TGTGCCAGTAGTATCGAGGCAGGGGGATACTACGAGCAGTACTTC CASSIEAGGYYEQYF
TRBJ2-1 - - TRBV7-2 TGTGCCAGCAGCTGGGGGATAAGTCCCTACAATGAGCAGTTCTTC CASSWGISPYNEQFF
TRBJ2-7 - - TRBV30 TGTGCCTGGAGTGTGTGGGGCTACGAGCAGTACTTC CAWSVWGYEQYF
TRBJ2-3 - TRBD2 TRBV27 TGTGCCAGCAGTTACCTAGCGGGAGAGGGTCCGGCAGATACGCAGTATTTT CASSYLAGEGPADTQYF
TRBJ2-2 - TRBD1 TRBV25-1 TGTGCCAGCAGTAACCCAGGGGGCTGGGGCACCGGGGAGCTGTTTTTT CASSNPGGWGTGELFF
TRBJ2-7 - - TRBV6-5 TGTGCCAGCACCCCAGGGGCGGGAGCCCCCCTCGAGCAGTACTTC CASTPGAGAPLEQYF
TRBJ2-1 once TRBD1 TRBV19 TGTGCCAGTACGGTGACAGGGACCTCCTACAATGAGCAGTTCTTC CASTVTGTSYNEQFF
TRBJ2-5 few - TRBV9 TGTGCCAGCAGCCGCGACAGGAACGAAGAGACCCAGTACTTC CASSRDRNEETQYF
TRBJ2-1 - - TRBV7-9 TGTGCCAGCAGCCCTGGACCAGAGGCCTACAATGAGCAGTTCTTC CASSPGPEAYNEQFF